This T cell receptor beta chain was identified in a study of blood T cell repertoires in COVID-19. Study summary: The study drew acute and convalescent COVID-19 samples from the United States, Italy and Spain. T cells, B-cell-depleted T cells, or PBMCs supplied cDNA or gDNA.

Trimming took off 7 bases at V and 6 bases at J, with 17 bases between the two ends. This CDR3 has 14 residues. The germline V gene encodes CDR1 KGHDR and CDR2 SFDVKD. As originally analysed: Reference gene primer amplification yielded estimated nucleated cell counts. The data were produced by immunoSEQ multiplex PCR, yet TCRdb's version contains in-frame clones alone and is incomplete. V and J calls and clone size are those listed in that table; D and trimming were worked out from the DNA. The sample lists approximately 140,000 clones, approximately 81% occurring once. This TCR came from a man in his 60s with acute or convalescent COVID-19. Material: peripheral blood. The chain has TRBV24-1 and TRBJ1-2, with a weak D call TRBD1 (6 bases). The chain's CDR3 is CATSTQGSIHGYTF. The CDR3 bases are TGTGCCACCAGCACCCAGGGGAGTATTCATGGCTACACCTTC.